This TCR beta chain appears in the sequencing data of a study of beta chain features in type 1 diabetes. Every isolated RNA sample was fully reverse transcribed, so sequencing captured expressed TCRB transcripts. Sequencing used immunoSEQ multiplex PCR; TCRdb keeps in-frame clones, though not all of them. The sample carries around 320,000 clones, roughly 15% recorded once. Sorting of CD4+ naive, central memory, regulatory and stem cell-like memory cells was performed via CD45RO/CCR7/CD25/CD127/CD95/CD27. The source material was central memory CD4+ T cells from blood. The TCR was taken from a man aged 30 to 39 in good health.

Written as DNA, the CDR3 is TGTGCCAGCAGCTTGTCAAGCCAGAGGCAGCCCCAGCATTTT. Translating it yields CASSLSSQRQPQHF. The chain recombines TRBV7-3 with TRBJ1-5; D ambiguous. Germline V gene lookup returns CDR1 SGHTA and CDR2 FQGTGA. CDR3 length: 14 amino acids. Deletions cut 3 bases from V and 7 bases from J, with 13 bases between.